This T cell receptor (beta chain) was observed in a study of metastatic and nonmetastatic thyroid tumors. The overall study: Repertoires of blood and of tissue (tumor or nodule) from malignant and benign thyroid patients were compared.

This clone came up many times. The antigen is unknown. Per the study methods: Differences in CDR3 between clinicopathological groups were drawn on to build a classifier intended to discriminate distant-metastatic papillary thyroid cancer patients. Using MiXCR, TCRdb re-called clones from the PCR reads. TCRdb's processing, not the authors', yielded these V and J calls. The sample holds tens of thousands of clones, 10% to 11% seen once. Prior to thyroid surgery, none of the patients had received any treatment. The germline V gene has CDR1 LNHNV and CDR2 YYDKDF (reference sequence). This CDR3 is 16 amino acids long. The V end lost 1 base, the J end lost 5 bases, and 16 bases lay between the germline ends. Study-wide results and limits: When malignant thyroid tumors were compared with benign nodules, TCR beta diversity was reportedly significantly higher in the malignant tumors. This held in both blood and tumor samples.

Sequenced sample: blood. The TCR was taken from a female donor with papillary thyroid cancer or a benign thyroid nodule (not recorded which). Some clones in this sample may be carry-over from other donors' samples. V gene TRBV15 combines with J gene TRBJ2-3; D might be TRBD2 (6 bases). CDR3 DNA: TGTGCCACCAGCAGAGGTTCTGGGGGGTTGGAAGATACGCAGTATTTT. Translated, it gives CATSRGSGGLEDTQYF.